Presented here are 6 T cell receptor beta chains from one specimen sequenced in a study of blood T cell repertoires in COVID-19. Produced via immunoSEQ multiplex PCR; TCRdb's table is partial and in-frame only. The sample consists of some 210,000 clones, less than 90% of them appearing once. Sequenced material: peripheral blood. The receptors shown here come from a human donor in a cohort sampled during active COVID-19.

V usage is TRBV12-3 or TRBV12-4 and J usage is TRBJ2-2, with no clear D. This CDR3 is 12 amino acids long. Trimming removed 8 bases at V and 1 base at J, with 5 bases between. This CDR3 is CASAGNTGELFF. The CDR3 DNA sequence: TGTGCCAGCGCCGGGAACACCGGGGAGCTGTTTTTT.

V usage is TRBV6-1 and J usage is TRBJ1-5, with 8 bases identical to TRBD1. Germline V gene lookup returns CDR1 MNHNS and CDR2 SASEGT. CDR3 length: 17 amino acids. J was trimmed by 4 bases and V by 4 bases; bases with no gene match: 12. The CDR3 DNA is TGTGCCAGCAGTGGAGCCGGGACAGGTCTTTGGAATCAGCCCCAGCATTTT. Protein sequence: CASSGAGTGLWNQPQHF.

The rearrangement links TRBV30 to TRBJ2-2; 9 bases are a match to TRBD1. The CDR3 sequence is 14 residues long. The trim removed 5 bases at V and 7 bases at J, leaving 8 bases unmatched. Germline assignment: CDR1 GTSNPN and CDR2 SVGIG (reference sequence). CDR3 in DNA: TGTGCCTGGCAGGGACAGGGTTTCGGCGGGGAGCTGTTTTTT. Its translation is CAWQGQGFGGELFF.

The chain joins TRBV5-1 to TRBJ1-1, with 8 bases that match TRBD1. Germline CDR1 SGHRS, CDR2 YFSETQ. The CDR3 contains 13 residues. Unmatched junction bases numbered 2, after V lost 4 bases and J lost 3 bases. The CDR3 DNA follows: TGCGCCAGCAGCCAGGGGGCGGACACTGAAGCTTTCTTT. Translation gives CASSQGADTEAFF.

The chain has TRBV5-1 and TRBJ2-2, with TRBD2 matching 7 bases. CDR1 SGHRS and CDR2 YFSETQ come from the germline V gene. CDR3 length equals 15 residues. V shed 2 bases and J 1 base; nucleotides not matched to a gene: 2. In nucleotides, the CDR3 is TGCGCCAGCAGCTTCCTAGCGGTGAACACCGGGGAGCTGTTTTTT. Translated: CASSFLAVNTGELFF.

The rearrangement uses TRBV19 and TRBJ1-3; D not certain. The CDR3 length is 16 residues. Trimming removed 1 base from V and 0 bases from J, with 10 bases in between. Germline CDR1 is LNHDA and CDR2 is SQIVND (reference sequence). Here the CDR3 reads CASSIGEILSGNTIYF. The CDR3 DNA is TGTGCCAGTAGTATAGGGGAGATTCTCTCTGGAAACACCATATATTTT. Based on the CDR3 plus reference TRBV19 and TRBJ1-3, the full variable domain is DGGITQSPKYLFRKEGQNVTLSCEQNLNHDAMYWYRQDPGQGLRLIYYSQIVNDFQKGDIAEGYSVSREKKESFPLTVTSAQKNPTAFYLCASSIGEILSGNTIYFGEGSWLTVV.